This T cell receptor (beta chain) emerged from a study of T cell repertoires in ileal Crohn's disease. The assay was immunoSEQ multiplex PCR, and TCRdb's table has in-frame clones only and misses some. The table records 5,000 to 6,500 clones, about 85% of them present only once. Input material: ileal tissue. The clonotype comes from an adult with Crohn's disease.

CDR3 sequence: CASSLGPTTGSTQYF. The DNA for the CDR3 is TGTGCCAGCAGCTTAGGCCCGACGACAGGCAGTACGCAGTATTTT. The chain has TRBV7-9 and TRBJ2-3; TRBD1 might be the D (6 bases). Germline V gene lookup returns CDR1 SEHNR and CDR2 FQNEAQ (reference sequence). This CDR3 has 15 amino acids. With 1 base removed from V and 8 bases from J, the gap between germline ends came to 16 bases.